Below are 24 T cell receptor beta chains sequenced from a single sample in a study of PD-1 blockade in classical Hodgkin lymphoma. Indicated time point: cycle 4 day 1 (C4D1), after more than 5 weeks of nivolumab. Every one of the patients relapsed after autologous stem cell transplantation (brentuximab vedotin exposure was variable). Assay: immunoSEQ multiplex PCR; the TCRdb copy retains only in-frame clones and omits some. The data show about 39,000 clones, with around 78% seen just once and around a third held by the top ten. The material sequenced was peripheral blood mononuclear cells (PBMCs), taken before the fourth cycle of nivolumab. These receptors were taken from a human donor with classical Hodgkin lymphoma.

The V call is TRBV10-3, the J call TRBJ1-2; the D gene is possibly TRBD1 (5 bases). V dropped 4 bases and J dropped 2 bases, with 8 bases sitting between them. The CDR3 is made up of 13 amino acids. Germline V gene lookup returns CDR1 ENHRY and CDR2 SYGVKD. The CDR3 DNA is TGTGCCATCAGTGCACAGGCGAACTATGGCTACACCTTC. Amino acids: CAISAQANYGYTF.

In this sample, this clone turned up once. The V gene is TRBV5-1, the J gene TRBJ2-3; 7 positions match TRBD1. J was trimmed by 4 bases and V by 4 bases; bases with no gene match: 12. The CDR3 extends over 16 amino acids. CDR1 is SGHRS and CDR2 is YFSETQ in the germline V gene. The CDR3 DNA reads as TGCGCCAGCAGCCCAGCTTTCACAGGGGCCGCAGATACGCAGTATTTT. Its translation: CASSPAFTGAADTQYF.

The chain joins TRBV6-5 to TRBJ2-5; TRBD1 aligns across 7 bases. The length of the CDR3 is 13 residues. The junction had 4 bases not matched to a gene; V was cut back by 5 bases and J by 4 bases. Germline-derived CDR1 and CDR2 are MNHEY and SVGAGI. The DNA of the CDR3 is TGTGCCAGCAGTCGGGACAGAGGAGAGACCCAGTACTTC. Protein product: CASSRDRGETQYF.

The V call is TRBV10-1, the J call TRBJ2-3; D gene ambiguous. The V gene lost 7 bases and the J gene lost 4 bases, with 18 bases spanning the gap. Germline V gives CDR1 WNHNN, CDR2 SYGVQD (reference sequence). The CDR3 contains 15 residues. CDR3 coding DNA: TGCGCCAGCATTCCTCGGGTCCTTTCCGCAGATACGCAGTATTTT. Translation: CASIPRVLSADTQYF.

The CDR3 here is CASSGGQGNEQFF. The CDR3 DNA reads TGTGCCAGCAGTGGAGGACAGGGGAATGAGCAGTTCTTC. The chain has TRBV7-7 and TRBJ2-1; 9 positions agree with TRBD1. Germline V lookup: CDR1 SSHAT, CDR2 FNYEAQ (reference sequence). The CDR3 has 13 residues. V lost 6 bases and J lost 7; bases outside the gene matches: 4.

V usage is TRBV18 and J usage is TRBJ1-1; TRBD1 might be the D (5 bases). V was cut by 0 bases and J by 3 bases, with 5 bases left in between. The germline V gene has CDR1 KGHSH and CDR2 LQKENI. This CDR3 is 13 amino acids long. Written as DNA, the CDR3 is TGTGCCAGCTCACCACCGACAGACACTGAAGCTTTCTTT. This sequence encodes CASSPPTDTEAFF.

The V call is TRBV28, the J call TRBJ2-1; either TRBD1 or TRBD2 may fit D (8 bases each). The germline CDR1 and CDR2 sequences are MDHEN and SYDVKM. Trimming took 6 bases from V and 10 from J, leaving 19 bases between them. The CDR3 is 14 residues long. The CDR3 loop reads CASSGTGRGGEQFF. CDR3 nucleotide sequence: TGTGCCAGCAGCGGGACAGGTCGGGGGGGAGAGCAGTTCTTC.

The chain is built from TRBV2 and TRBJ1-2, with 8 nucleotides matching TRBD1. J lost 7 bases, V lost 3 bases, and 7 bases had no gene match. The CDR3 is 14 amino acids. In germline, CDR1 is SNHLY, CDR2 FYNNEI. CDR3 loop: CASSETGQGLGYTF. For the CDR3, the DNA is TGTGCCAGCAGTGAGACCGGACAGGGACTTGGCTACACCTTC.

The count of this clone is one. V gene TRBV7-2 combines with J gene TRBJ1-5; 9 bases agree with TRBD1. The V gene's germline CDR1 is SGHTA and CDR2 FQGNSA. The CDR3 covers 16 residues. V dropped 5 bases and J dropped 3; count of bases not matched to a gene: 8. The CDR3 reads CASSPGQGSINQPQHF. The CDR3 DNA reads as TGTGCCAGCAGCCCCGGACAGGGGAGTATCAATCAGCCCCAGCATTTT.

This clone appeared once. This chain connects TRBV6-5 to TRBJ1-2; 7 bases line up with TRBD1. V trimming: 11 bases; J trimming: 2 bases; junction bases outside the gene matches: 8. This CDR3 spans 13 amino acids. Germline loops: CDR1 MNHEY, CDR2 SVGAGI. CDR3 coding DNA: TGTGCCGCAACAGGGGATAAAAACTATGGCTACACCTTC. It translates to CAATGDKNYGYTF.

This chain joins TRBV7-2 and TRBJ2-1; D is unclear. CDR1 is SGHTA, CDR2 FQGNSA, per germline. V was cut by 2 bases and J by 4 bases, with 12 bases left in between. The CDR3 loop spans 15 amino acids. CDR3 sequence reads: CASSLSSGPYNEQFF. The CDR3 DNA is TGTGCCAGCAGCTTATCTTCAGGCCCATACAATGAGCAGTTCTTC.

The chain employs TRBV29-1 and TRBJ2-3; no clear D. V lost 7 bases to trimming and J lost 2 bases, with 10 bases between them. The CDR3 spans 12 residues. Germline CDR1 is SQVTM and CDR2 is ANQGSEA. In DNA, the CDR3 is TGCAGCGGACGCGGACCCACAGATACGCAGTATTTT. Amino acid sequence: CSGRGPTDTQYF.

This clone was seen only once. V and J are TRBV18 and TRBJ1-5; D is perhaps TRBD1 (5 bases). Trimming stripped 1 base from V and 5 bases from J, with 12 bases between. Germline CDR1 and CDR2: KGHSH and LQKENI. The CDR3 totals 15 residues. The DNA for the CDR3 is TGTGCCAGCTCACCACTCCAGGGTCCCCATCAGCCCCAGCATTTT. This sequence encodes CASSPLQGPHQPQHF.

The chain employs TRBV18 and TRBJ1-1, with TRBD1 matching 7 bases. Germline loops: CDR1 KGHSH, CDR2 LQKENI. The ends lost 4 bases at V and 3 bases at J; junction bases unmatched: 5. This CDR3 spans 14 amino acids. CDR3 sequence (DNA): TGTGCCAGCTCACGTTCCCAGGGGGACACTGAAGCTTTCTTT. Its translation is CASSRSQGDTEAFF.

This chain's CDR3 is CASCARINEKLFF. The CDR3 DNA reads TGTGCCAGCTGTGCTCGGATTAATGAAAAACTGTTTTTT. The rearrangement uses TRBV27 and TRBJ1-4; D is undetermined. The CDR3 runs to 13 residues. The V end lost 8 bases, the J end lost 4 bases, and 11 bases lay between the germline ends. CDR1 is MNHEY, CDR2 SMNVEV, per germline (reference sequence).

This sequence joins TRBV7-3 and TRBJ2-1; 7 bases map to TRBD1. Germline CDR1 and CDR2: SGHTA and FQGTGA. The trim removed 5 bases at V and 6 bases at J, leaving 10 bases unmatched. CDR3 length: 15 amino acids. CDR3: CASSPMQGVGNEQFF. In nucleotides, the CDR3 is TGTGCCAGCAGCCCTATGCAGGGGGTGGGCAATGAGCAGTTCTTC.

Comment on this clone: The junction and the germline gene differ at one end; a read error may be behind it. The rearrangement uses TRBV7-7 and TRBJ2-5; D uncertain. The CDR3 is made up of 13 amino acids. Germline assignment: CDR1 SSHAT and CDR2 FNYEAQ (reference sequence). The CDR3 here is CASSPDIVGTQYF. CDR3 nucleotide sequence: TGTGCTAGCAGCCCCGACATTGTGGGGACCCAGTACTTC.

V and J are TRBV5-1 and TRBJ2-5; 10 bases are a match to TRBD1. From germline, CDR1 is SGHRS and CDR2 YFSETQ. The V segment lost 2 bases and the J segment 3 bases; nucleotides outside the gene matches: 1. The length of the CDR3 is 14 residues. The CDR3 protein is CASSFGTGEETQYF. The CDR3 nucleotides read TGCGCCAGCAGCTTCGGGACAGGGGAAGAGACCCAGTACTTC.

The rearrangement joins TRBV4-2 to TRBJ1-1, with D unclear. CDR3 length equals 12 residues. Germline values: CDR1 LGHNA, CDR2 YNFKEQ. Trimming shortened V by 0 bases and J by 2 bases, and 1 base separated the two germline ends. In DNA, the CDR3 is TGTGCCAGCAGCCAAGATAACACTGAAGCTTTCTTT. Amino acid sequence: CASSQDNTEAFF.

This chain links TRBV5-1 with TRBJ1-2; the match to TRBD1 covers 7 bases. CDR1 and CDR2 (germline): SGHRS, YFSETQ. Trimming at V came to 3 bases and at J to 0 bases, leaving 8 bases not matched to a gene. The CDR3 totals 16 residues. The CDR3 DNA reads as TGCGCCAGCAGCTCGACCCCCGGGACAGCTAACTATGGCTACACCTTC. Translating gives CASSSTPGTANYGYTF.

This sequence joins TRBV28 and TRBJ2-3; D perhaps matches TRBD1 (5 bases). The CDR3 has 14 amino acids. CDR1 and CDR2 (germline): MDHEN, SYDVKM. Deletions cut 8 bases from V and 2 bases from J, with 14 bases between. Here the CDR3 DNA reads TGTGCCAGCGATGCCGGACAAGTCACAGATACGCAGTATTTT. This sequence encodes CASDAGQVTDTQYF.

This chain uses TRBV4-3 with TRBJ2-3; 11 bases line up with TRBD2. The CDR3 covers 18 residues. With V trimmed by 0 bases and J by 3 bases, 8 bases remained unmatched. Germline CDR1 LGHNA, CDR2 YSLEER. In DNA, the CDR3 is TGCGCCAGCAGCCAAGATGCCCTCACTAGCGGGGGAACAGATACGCAGTATTTT. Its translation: CASSQDALTSGGTDTQYF.

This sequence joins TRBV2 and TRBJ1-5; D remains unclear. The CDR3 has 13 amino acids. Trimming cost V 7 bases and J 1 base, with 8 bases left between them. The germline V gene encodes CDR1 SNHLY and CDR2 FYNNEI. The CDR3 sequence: CASNMGSNQPQHF. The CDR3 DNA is TGTGCCAGCAATATGGGGAGCAATCAGCCCCAGCATTTT.

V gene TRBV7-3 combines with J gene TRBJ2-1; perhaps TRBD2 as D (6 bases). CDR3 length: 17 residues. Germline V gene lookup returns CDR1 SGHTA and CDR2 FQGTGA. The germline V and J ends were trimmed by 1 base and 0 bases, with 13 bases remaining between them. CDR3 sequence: CASSLNPNGGSYNEQFF. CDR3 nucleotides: TGTGCCAGCAGCTTAAACCCTAACGGGGGCTCCTACAATGAGCAGTTCTTC.